This TCR beta chain was profiled in a study of blood T cell repertoires in COVID-19. Overall study: Samples of COVID-19 (acute and convalescent) were obtained from the United States, Italy and Spain.

Seattle participants joined during active infection and were tracked over time. Study processing details: Estimates of nucleated cell counts were drawn from the amplification of reference gene primers. Using immunoSEQ multiplex PCR, the repertoire was profiled, and TCRdb retains in-frame clones only, with some absent. The V and J calls and clone size were taken over from that table, and D and trimming were inferred from the DNA. The sample includes under 300,000 clones, 90% of them seen just once. The CDR3 has 14 amino acids. V was pared by 2 bases and J by 2 bases, with 9 bases between. In germline, CDR1 is SGHRS, CDR2 YFSETQ.

The sample comprised peripheral blood. This TCR was recovered from a woman aged 60-70 years with COVID-19, enrolled during active disease. The chain couples TRBV5-1 to TRBJ2-3; possibly TRBD1 for D (5 bases). The CDR3, as DNA: TGCGCCAGCAGCTTCCAGGGTTTCACAGATACGCAGTATTTT. Translating it yields CASSFQGFTDTQYF.